Each of the 17 T cell receptor beta chains below was sequenced from the same sample in a study of OX40 agonist ivuxolimab in advanced cancers. Library preparation was by the immunoSEQ multiplex PCR assay. TCRdb mirrors the immuneACCESS table, restricted to in-frame sequences. Some clones are absent from its copies; in checked studies, under half trace to an unresolved V gene, and the reason for the others is unknown. The sample table records about 12,000 clones; roughly two thirds of these occur just once. 26% of the sample goes to the ten largest clones. The starting material was CD4+ or CD8+ T cells sorted from blood, obtained in a trial of the OX40 agonist ivuxolimab. The receptors derive from an adult with an advanced solid tumor such as melanoma, head and neck, liver or kidney cancer.

This chain connects TRBV6-1 to TRBJ2-3, with D possibly being TRBD1 (6 bases). The CDR3 is 16 amino acids. Trimming cost V 1 base and J 3 bases, with 14 bases left between them. Germline V gene data show CDR1 as MNHNS and CDR2 as SASEGT. CDR3 nucleotides: TGTGCCAGCAGTGAAGAGGTAGGGGGAAAGACAGATACGCAGTATTTT. Its translation: CASSEEVGGKTDTQYF.

This clone is labeled medium-sized. CDR3 amino acids: CASSLWPSGGLSYNEQFF. Written as DNA, the CDR3 is TGTGCCAGCAGTTTATGGCCTAGCGGGGGCCTTTCCTACAATGAGCAGTTCTTC. The chain joins TRBV27 to TRBJ2-1, with 10 nucleotides matching TRBD2. Trimming cost V 1 base and J 1 base; bases outside gene matches: 7. Germline V CDR1 and CDR2: MNHEY, SMNVEV (reference sequence). This CDR3 has 18 residues.

This chain links TRBV7-9 with TRBJ2-2; the D call may be TRBD1 or TRBD2 (5 bases each). Germline V lookup: CDR1 SEHNR, CDR2 FQNEAQ (reference sequence). The CDR3 consists of 15 residues. With 3 bases removed from V and 1 base from J, the gap between germline ends came to 9 bases. The CDR3 nucleotides read TGTGCCAGCAGCTTCTGGGGGATGAACACCGGGGAGCTGTTTTTT. Its translation is CASSFWGMNTGELFF.

The chain is built from TRBV30 and TRBJ2-2; D is possibly TRBD2 (7 bases). With 3 bases removed from V and 6 bases from J, the gap between germline ends came to 11 bases. Germline-derived CDR1 and CDR2 are GTSNPN and SVGIG (reference sequence). The CDR3 has 13 residues. In DNA, the CDR3 is TGTGCCTGGAGCGGGGGGACATCCGGGGAGCTGTTTTTT. The encoded protein is CAWSGGTSGELFF.

The gene calls are TRBV19 and TRBJ2-1; D unresolved. The CDR3 consists of 15 residues. CDR1 is LNHDA and CDR2 is SQIVND in the germline V gene (reference sequence). V shed 0 bases and J shed 0 bases, with 6 bases lying between them. The CDR3 coding sequence is TGTGCCAGTAGTATAGATTCGAGCTCCTACAATGAGCAGTTCTTC. Encoded protein: CASSIDSSSYNEQFF.

The chain carries TRBV9 and TRBJ1-2, with D unclear. Germline lookup yields CDR1 SGDLS and CDR2 YYNGEE. The CDR3 spans 13 residues. Trimming pared 0 bases from V and 3 bases from J, leaving 6 bases between. The CDR3 spells CASSVGGDYGYTF. The CDR3 nucleotides are TGTGCCAGCAGCGTAGGTGGAGACTATGGCTACACCTTC.

This clone was detected only a few times. The chain uses TRBV19 and TRBJ1-5, with D unclear. The CDR3 is made up of 13 amino acids. CDR1 and CDR2 (germline): LNHDA, SQIVND (reference sequence). Trimming took off 5 bases at V and 5 bases at J, with 10 bases between the two ends. The CDR3 DNA is TGTGCCAGTAGTTACAACCTTTATCAGCCCCAGCATTTT. Its translation is CASSYNLYQPQHF.

The V gene is TRBV21-1, the J gene TRBJ2-4; the table's D call TRBD2 went unverified against the DNA. TRBV21-1 is a listed pseudogene. This CDR3 has 16 amino acids. CDR3 sequence reads: CASSTSGGKAKNIQYF. The CDR3, as DNA: TGTGCCAGCAGCACATCGGGGGGAAAGGCCAAAAACATTCAGTACTTC.

This clone was picked up a small number of times. The chain recombines TRBV7-8 with TRBJ1-5, with unresolved D. V was cut by 4 bases and J by 1 base, with 8 bases left in between. The CDR3 consists of 14 residues. The V gene's germline CDR1 is SGHVS and CDR2 FQNEAQ. CDR3 nucleotide sequence: TGTGCCAGCAGCTCTTCGGGGAGCAATCAGCCCCAGCATTTT. It specifies CASSSSGSNQPQHF.

The chain joins TRBV6-6 to TRBJ2-7, with a weak D call TRBD1 (5 bases). Trimming removed 2 bases at V and 5 bases at J, with 16 bases between. Looked up from germline, CDR1 is MNHNY and CDR2 is SVGAGI (reference sequence). CDR3 size: 15 residues. The CDR3 DNA sequence: TGTGCCAGCAGTTACGGGGCCCCGTCCCCCCACGAGCAGTACTTC. This translates into CASSYGAPSPHEQYF.

The chain couples TRBV14 to TRBJ2-1; tentatively, D is TRBD1 (6 bases). This CDR3 has 16 amino acids. V lost 2 bases and J lost 5, with 16 bases in between. Germline V gene data show CDR1 as SGHDN and CDR2 as FVKESK. The CDR3 nucleotides read TGTGCCAGCAGCCAATTCCAGGGGACCCCTAACAATGAGCAGTTCTTC. This codes for CASSQFQGTPNNEQFF.

The chain joins TRBV27 to TRBJ2-1; 7 bases are shared with TRBD2. Germline trimming cut 4 bases from V and 1 base from J; bases unmatched to any gene: 1. This CDR3 has 14 residues. Germline CDR1 and CDR2: MNHEY and SMNVEV (reference sequence). CDR3 in amino acids: CASSYGGSYNEQFF. The CDR3 nucleotides read TGTGCCAGCAGTTACGGGGGGTCCTACAATGAGCAGTTCTTC.

The V and J genes are TRBV27 and TRBJ1-1; perhaps TRBD1 as D (5 bases). V was clipped by 3 bases and J by 4 bases, with 12 bases between them. Germline CDR1 is MNHEY and CDR2 is SMNVEV (reference sequence). The CDR3 runs to 14 residues. This CDR3 is CASSFPGGGTEAFF. The CDR3 region has the DNA TGTGCCAGCAGTTTTCCCGGTGGGGGCACTGAAGCTTTCTTT.

V gene TRBV5-1 combines with J gene TRBJ2-7; 7 bases agree with TRBD1. The CDR3 runs 14 residues. V dropped 6 bases and J dropped 3; count of bases not matched to a gene: 9. In germline, CDR1 is SGHRS, CDR2 YFSETQ. As DNA, the CDR3 is TGCGCCAGCAATCTGGCAGGGGGTGTCTACGAGCAGTACTTC. Protein: CASNLAGGVYEQYF.

This clone is a singleton in its sample. V is TRBV28 and J is TRBJ1-4, with 10 positions matching TRBD1. The CDR3 is made up of 14 amino acids. Germline V gives CDR1 MDHEN, CDR2 SYDVKM. Trimming at V came to 5 bases and at J to 6 bases, leaving 3 bases not matched to a gene. The CDR3 DNA reads as TGTGCCAGCAGTGTCGGGACAGGGGATGAAAAACTGTTTTTT. Its translation is CASSVGTGDEKLFF.

This clone has ten or more counts. The chain joins TRBV27 to TRBJ2-2; D unclear. This CDR3 is built from 12 residues. Per the germline V gene, CDR1 is MNHEY and CDR2 is SMNVEV (reference sequence). The V and J ends lost 6 bases and 5 bases respectively, with 7 bases between them. The CDR3 reads CASRGLTGELFF. The CDR3 DNA follows: TGTGCCAGCAGGGGTTTGACCGGGGAGCTGTTTTTT.

This clone was seen a few times. This sequence joins TRBV7-8 and TRBJ2-3; D possibly corresponds to TRBD1 (5 bases). Trimming shortened V by 2 bases and J by 12 bases, and 12 bases separated the two germline ends. There are 12 residues in the CDR3. CDR1 and CDR2 (germline): SGHVS, FQNEAQ. This chain's CDR3 is CASSLIQADQYF. Here the CDR3 DNA reads TGTGCCAGCAGCTTAATACAGGCTGACCAGTATTTT.